This T cell receptor (beta chain) was sequenced for a study of T cell responses to AZD1222 COVID-19 vaccine. Study context: Pooling was applied to second doses at about 4 or about 12 weeks. Study-wide results and caveats: Baseline antibody screening turned up just six seropositive AZD1222 recipients. An increase in Spike-specific TCR breadth and depth was observed after two AZD1222 doses. Close to half of spike-specific TCRs reportedly recognize unmutated variant regions.

The CDR3 is 13 residues long. Profiled with immunoSEQ multiplex PCR; TCRdb holds only in-frame clones, not every one. The sample lists over 120,000 clones; 75% to 90% were seen once. In regard to this clone: Its antigen is as yet unknown.

The V and J genes are TRBV21-1 and TRBJ1-6. TRBV21-1 is assigned pseudogene status. The sample in question was peripheral blood, obtained on day 0 of AZD1222 vaccination. The source is an adult in good health. The CDR3 nucleotides are TGTGCCAGCAGCAATACGACGCGTTCACCCCTCCACTTT. This sequence encodes CASSNTTRSPLHF.